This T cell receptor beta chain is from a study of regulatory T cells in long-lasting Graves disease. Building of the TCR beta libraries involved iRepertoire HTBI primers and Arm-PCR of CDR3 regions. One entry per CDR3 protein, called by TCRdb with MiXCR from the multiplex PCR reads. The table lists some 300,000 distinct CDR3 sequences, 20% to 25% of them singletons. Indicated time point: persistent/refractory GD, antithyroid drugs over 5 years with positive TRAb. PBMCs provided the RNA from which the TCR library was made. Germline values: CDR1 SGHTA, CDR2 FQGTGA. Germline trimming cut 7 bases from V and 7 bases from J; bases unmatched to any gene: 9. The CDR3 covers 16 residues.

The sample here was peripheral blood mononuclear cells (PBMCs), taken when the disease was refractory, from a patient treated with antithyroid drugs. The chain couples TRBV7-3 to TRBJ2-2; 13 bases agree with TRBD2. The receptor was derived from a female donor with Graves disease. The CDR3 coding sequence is TGTGCCAGCAACTTGTTGGGACTAGCGGGAAACGGGGAGCTGTTTTTT. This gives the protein CASNLLGLAGNGELFF.